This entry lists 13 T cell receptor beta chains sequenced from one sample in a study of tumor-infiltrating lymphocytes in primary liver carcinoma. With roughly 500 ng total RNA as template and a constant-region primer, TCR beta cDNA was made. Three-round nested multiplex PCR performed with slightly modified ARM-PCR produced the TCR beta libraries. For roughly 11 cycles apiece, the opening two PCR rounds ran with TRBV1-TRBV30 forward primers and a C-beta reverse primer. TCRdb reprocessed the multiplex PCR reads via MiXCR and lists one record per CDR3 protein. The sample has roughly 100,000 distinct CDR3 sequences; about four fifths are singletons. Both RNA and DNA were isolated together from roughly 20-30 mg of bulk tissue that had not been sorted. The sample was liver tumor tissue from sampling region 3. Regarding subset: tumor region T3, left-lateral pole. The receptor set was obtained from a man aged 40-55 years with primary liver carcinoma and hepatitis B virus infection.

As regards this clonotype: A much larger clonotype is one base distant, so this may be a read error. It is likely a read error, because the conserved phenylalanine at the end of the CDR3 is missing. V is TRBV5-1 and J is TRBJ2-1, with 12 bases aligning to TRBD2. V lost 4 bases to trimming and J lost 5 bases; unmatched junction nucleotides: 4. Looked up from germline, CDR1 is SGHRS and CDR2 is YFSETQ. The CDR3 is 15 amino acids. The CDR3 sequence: CASSATSGSHNEQFL. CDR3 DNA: TGCGCCAGCAGCGCGACTAGCGGGAGCCACAATGAGCAGTTCCTC.

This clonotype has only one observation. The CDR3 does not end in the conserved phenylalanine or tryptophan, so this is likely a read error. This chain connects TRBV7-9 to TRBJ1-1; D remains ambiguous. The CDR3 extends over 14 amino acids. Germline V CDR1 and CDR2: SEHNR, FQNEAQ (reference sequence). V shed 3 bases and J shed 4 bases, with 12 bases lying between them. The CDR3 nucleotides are TGTGCCAGCAGCTTGATGATCGGTGGCACTGAAGCTTTCTTA. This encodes CASSLMIGGTEAFL.

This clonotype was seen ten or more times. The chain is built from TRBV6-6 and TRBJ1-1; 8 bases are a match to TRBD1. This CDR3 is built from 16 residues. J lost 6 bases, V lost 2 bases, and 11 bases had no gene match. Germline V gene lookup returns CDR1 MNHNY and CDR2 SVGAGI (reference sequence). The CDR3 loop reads CASSYAPGTGGPEAFF. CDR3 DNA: TGTGCCAGCAGTTACGCCCCCGGGACAGGTGGGCCTGAAGCTTTCTTT.

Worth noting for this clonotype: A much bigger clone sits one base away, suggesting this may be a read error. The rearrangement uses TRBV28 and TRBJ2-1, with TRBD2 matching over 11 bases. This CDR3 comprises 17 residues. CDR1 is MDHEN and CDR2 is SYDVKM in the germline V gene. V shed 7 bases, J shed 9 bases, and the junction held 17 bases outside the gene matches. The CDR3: CASNPRLAGTLIPEQFF. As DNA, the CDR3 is TGTGCCAGCAATCCCAGACTAGCGGGAACCCTCATCCCTGAGCAGTTCTTC.

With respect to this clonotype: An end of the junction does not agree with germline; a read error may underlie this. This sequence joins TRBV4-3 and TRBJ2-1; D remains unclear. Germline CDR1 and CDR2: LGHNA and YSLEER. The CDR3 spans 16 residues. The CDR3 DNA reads TGCGCCGGCAGCCAAGATCCCTACTCAGAATGTAATGAGCAGTTCTTC. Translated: CAGSQDPYSECNEQFF.

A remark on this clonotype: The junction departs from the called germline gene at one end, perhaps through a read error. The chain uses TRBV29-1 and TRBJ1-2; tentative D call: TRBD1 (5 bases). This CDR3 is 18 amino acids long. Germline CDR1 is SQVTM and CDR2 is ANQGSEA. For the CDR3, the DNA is TGCAGCGTCGGGGCACCAACGGGAACTCAAGTGGCTAACTGTGGCTACACCTTC. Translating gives CSVGAPTGTQVANCGYTF.

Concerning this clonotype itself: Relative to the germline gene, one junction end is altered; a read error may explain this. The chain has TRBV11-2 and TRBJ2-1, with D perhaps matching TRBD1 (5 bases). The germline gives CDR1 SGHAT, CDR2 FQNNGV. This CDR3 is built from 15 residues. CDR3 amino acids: CASSLGDSSYKEHFF. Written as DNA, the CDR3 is TGTGCCAGCAGCCTTGGCGACAGCTCCTATAAAGAGCACTTCTTC.

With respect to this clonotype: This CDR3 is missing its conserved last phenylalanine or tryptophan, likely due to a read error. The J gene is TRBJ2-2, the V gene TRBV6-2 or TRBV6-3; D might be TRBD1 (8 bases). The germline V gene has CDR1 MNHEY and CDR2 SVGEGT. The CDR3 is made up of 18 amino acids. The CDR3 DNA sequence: TGTGCAAGCAGTTACTCCCGGTTTAGGACAGGGAGGGCCGGGGAGCTGTTTTCT. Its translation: CASSYSRFRTGRAGELFS.

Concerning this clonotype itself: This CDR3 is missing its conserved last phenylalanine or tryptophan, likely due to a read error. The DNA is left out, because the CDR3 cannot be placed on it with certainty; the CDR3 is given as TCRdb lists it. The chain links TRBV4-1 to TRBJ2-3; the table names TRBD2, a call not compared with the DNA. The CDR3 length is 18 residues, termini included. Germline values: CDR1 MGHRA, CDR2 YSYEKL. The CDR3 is CVSGQGGGLAGGPDTRYS.

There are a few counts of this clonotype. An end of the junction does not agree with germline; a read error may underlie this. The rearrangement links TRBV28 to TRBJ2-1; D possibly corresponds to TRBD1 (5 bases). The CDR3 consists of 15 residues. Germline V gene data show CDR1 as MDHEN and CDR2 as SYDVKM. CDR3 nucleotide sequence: TGTGCCAGTAGTTTAGTTGGGGCATCTAGGAATGAGCAGTTCTTC. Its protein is CASSLVGASRNEQFF. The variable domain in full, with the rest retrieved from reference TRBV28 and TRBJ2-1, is DVKVTQSSRYLVKRTGEKVFLECVQDMDHENMFWYRQDPGLGLRLIYFSYDVKMKEKGDIPEGYSVSREKKERFSLILESASTNQTSMYLCASSLVGASRNEQFFGPGTRLTVL.

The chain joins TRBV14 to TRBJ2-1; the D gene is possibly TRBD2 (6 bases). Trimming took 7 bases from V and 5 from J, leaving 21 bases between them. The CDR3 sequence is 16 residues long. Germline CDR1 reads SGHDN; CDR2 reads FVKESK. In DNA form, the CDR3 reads TGTGCCAGCAATGCCGTAGCGGTGTGGGTAAACAATGAGCAGTTCTTC. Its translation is CASNAVAVWVNNEQFF.

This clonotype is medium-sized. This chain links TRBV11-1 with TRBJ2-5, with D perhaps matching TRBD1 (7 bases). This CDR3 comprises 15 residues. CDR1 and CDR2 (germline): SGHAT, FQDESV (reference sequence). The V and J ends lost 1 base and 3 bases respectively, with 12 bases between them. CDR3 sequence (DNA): TGTGCCAGCAGCTTAGAAGGGGGCGGGAAAGAGACCCAGTACTTC. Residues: CASSLEGGGKETQYF.

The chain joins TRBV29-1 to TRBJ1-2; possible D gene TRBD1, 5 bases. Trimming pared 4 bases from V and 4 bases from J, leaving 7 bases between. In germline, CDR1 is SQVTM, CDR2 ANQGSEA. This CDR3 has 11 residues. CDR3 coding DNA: TGCAGCGTTGTGGGGCTCTATGGCTACACCTTC. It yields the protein CSVVGLYGYTF. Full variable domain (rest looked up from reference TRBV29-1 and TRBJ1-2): SAVISQKPSRDICQRGTSLTIQCQVDSQVTMMFWYRQQPGQSLTLIATANQGSEATYESGFVIDKFPISRPNLTFSTLTVSNMSPEDSSIYLCSVVGLYGYTFGSGTRLTVV.